The T cell receptor beta chain described here comes from a study of blood T cell repertoires in COVID-19. Turning to the study itself: Italy, Spain and the United States were the sources of the convalescent and acute COVID-19 samples. Nucleic acid was either cDNA or gDNA, and it came from T cells, B-cell-depleted T cells, or PBMCs.

Original analysis: Amplification of reference gene primers was used by the study to estimate nucleated cell counts. The table came from immunoSEQ multiplex PCR; TCRdb's copy has only in-frame clones and leaves some out. V, J and clone size derive from that table, while D and trimming were established from the DNA sequence. Of 95,000 to 100,000 clones listed, roughly 80% are singletons. The V and J ends lost 5 bases and 4 bases, in that order; junction bases with no gene match: 6. The CDR3 is 14 residues long. Germline lookup yields CDR1 MDHEN and CDR2 SYDVKM. Material for sequencing was peripheral blood. The receptor was isolated from a human donor in a cohort sampled during active COVID-19. The chain recombines TRBV28 with TRBJ1-1, with 8 bases that match TRBD1. The CDR3 reads CASSPGQGGTEAFF. CDR3 DNA sequence: TGTGCCAGCAGTCCTGGACAGGGTGGCACTGAAGCTTTCTTT.